The rows below give T cell receptor beta chains drawn from one sample of a study of T-cell reconstitution after alpha-beta-depleted transplantation in children. From the PCR reads, TCRdb called clonotypes with MiXCR, one entry per CDR3 protein. Of just over 950,000 distinct CDR3 sequences in the sample, under 30% were seen once. Specimen: PBMCs, mostly from graft donor cells, collected 360 days after TCRalphabeta/CD19-depleted stem cell transplant. The source is a boy younger than two who had a stem cell transplant for SCID, so the T cells may come from the graft donor. CDR3s include the opening cysteine and the closing phenylalanine or tryptophan. D genes are given only for firm matches. Size values are once, few and many counts, or a class for expanded clones, and some rows have none.

cdr3_length	clone_size	j_call	d_call	v_call	cdr3_nt	cdr3_aa
15	.	TRBJ2-3	.	TRBV5-6	TGTGCCAGCAGCTTGCGACAGATTAGCCCAGATACGCAGTATTTT	CASSLRQISPDTQYF
14	few	TRBJ1-5	.	TRBV10-2	TGCGCCAGCAGTGACTGGGGGGACAATCAGCCCCAGCATTTT	CASSDWGDNQPQHF
17	few	TRBJ1-2	TRBD1	TRBV5-1	TGCGCCAGCAGGGGGGCCAAAATTACAGGGGTTGACTATGGCTACACCTTC	CASRGAKITGVDYGYTF
15	.	TRBJ1-4	.	TRBV7-6	TGTGCCAGCAGCTTTACGGCCAGCGACAATGAAAAACTGTTTTTT	CASSFTASDNEKLFF
15	few	TRBJ2-1	TRBD2	TRBV15	TGTGCCACCAGCTGGGGGACTAGGGCTTACAATGAGCAGTTCTTC	CATSWGTRAYNEQFF
13	few	TRBJ2-7	.	TRBV3-1	TGTGCCAGCAGCGGACTACAGGGTTACGAGCAGTACTTC	CASSGLQGYEQYF
13	many	TRBJ2-2	.	TRBV6-5	TGTGCCAGCAGCTACCGGGTAACCGGGGAGCTGTTTTTT	CASSYRVTGELFF
13	few	TRBJ1-3	.	TRBV12-3/TRBV12-4	TGTGCCAGCAGTTTATGGGGTGGAAACACCATATATTTT	CASSLWGGNTIYF
15	few	TRBJ2-7	.	TRBV5-5	TGTGCCAGCAGCTCTGACCCGGACACGACCTACGAGCAGTACTTC	CASSSDPDTTYEQYF
14	.	TRBJ2-5	TRBD2	TRBV2	TGTGCCACCCGAGCGGGGGGCAAGCAAGAGACCCAGTACTTC	CATRAGGKQETQYF
18	few	TRBJ2-3	TRBD2	TRBV4-2	TGTGCCAGCAGCCAAGATGGGGGGCGGGGGGGCTTCACAGATACGCAGTATTTT	CASSQDGGRGGFTDTQYF